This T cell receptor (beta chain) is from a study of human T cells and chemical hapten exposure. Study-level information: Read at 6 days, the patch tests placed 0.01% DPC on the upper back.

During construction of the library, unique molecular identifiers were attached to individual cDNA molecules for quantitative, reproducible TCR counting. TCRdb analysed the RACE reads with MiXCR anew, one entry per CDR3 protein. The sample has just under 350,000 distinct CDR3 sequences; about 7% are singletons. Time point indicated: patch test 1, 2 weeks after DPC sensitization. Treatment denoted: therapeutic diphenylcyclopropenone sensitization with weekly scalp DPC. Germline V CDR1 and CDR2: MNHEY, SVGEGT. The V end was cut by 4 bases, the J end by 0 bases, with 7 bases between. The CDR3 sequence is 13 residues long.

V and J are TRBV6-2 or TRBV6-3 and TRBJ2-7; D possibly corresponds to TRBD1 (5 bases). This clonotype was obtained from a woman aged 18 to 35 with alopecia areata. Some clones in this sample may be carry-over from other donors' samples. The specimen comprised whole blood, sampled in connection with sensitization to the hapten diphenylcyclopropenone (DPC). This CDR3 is CASSWGLSYEQYF. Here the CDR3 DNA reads TGTGCCAGCAGTTGGGGCCTCTCCTACGAGCAGTACTTC.